These 8 T cell receptor beta chains came from one sample sequenced in a study of T cell changes during pregnancy in multiple sclerosis. TCRdb keeps only in-frame clones here, not all; method: immunoSEQ multiplex PCR. Of over 70,000 clones in the sample, approximately 90% were seen once. This specimen consisted of peripheral blood, obtained in the first trimester of pregnancy. The origin of the receptors is a female donor in good health, enrolled as a control in a pregnancy study.

The J gene is TRBJ1-4, the V gene TRBV7-6; 7 positions agree with TRBD1. Germline values: CDR1 SGHVS, CDR2 FNYEAQ. With 5 bases clipped from V and 7 bases from J, the junction kept 4 bases outside the gene matches. The CDR3 sequence is 13 residues long. In DNA form, the CDR3 reads TGTGCCAGCAGCCCCCCAGGGGGTGAAAAACTGTTTTTT. Translating it yields CASSPPGGEKLFF.

The rearrangement links TRBV19 to TRBJ2-6, with 7 bases that match TRBD1. The CDR3 runs to 17 residues. CDR1 and CDR2 from the germline V gene are LNHDA and SQIVND (reference sequence). Trimming took 5 bases from V and 0 from J; bases not matched to a gene: 7. The CDR3 here is CASSPGDSLSGANVLTF. CDR3 DNA: TGTGCCAGTAGTCCCGGGGACAGCCTCTCTGGGGCCAACGTCCTGACTTTC.

Notes on this clone: A junction end diverges from the germline sequence, so it may reflect a read error. The chain links TRBV7-9 to TRBJ1-1; TRBD1 might be the D (6 bases). The CDR3 is 11 amino acids. CDR1 SEHNR and CDR2 FQNEAQ come from the germline V gene (reference sequence). The CDR3 DNA reads TGTGCCAGCAGCTTTAGTCCTCCGGACAGATTT. Residues: CASSFSPPDRF.

The gene calls are TRBV5-1 and TRBJ1-3, with D possibly being TRBD1 (5 bases). V lost 5 bases, J lost 4 bases, and 10 bases lay in between. The CDR3 length is 13 residues. The V gene's germline CDR1 is SGHRS and CDR2 YFSETQ. CDR3 DNA sequence: TGCGCCAGCAGGTCAGGGTCCGGAAACACCATATATTTT. It yields the protein CASRSGSGNTIYF.

This chain connects TRBV6-6 to TRBJ1-2; a weak D match, TRBD1 (5 bases). CDR1 is MNHNY and CDR2 is SVGAGI in the germline V gene (reference sequence). CDR3 length: 14 residues. V was cut by 1 base and J by 3 bases, with 9 bases left in between. CDR3: CASSYLTGDYGYTF. The DNA of the CDR3 is TGTGCCAGCAGTTACTTAACAGGAGACTATGGCTACACCTTC.

The rearrangement uses TRBV19 and TRBJ2-7; no clear D. The V gene lost 3 bases and the J gene lost 0 bases, with 6 bases spanning the gap. The CDR3 is made up of 13 amino acids. CDR1 LNHDA and CDR2 SQIVND come from the germline V gene (reference sequence). Here the CDR3 reads CASSMADSYEQYF. The CDR3 region has the DNA TGTGCCAGTAGTATGGCTGACTCCTACGAGCAGTACTTC.

The chain employs TRBV27 and TRBJ1-2; 8 bases are a match to TRBD1. Germline CDR1 reads MNHEY; CDR2 reads SMNVEV (reference sequence). The CDR3 has 13 amino acids. The J segment lost 6 bases and the V segment lost 7 bases, leaving 7 bases of the junction unmatched. The CDR3 DNA follows: TGTGCCAGCAAACCGGGACAGGAGGATGGCTACACCTTC. Its translation: CASKPGQEDGYTF.

CDR3: CASRGTRETQYF. The CDR3 DNA is TGTGCCAGCAGGGGGACTCGGGAGACCCAGTACTTC. This rearrangement joins TRBV2 to TRBJ2-5; possibly TRBD2 for D (6 bases). The CDR3 is 12 amino acids. V was shortened by 6 bases and J by 5 bases, with 10 bases between the two germline ends. Germline CDR1 reads SNHLY; CDR2 reads FYNNEI.